This is a list of T cell receptor beta chains from one sample in a study of blood T cells in healthy people across ages. One entry per CDR3 protein, called by TCRdb with MiXCR from the 5' RACE reads. The repertoire has 850,000 to 1,000,000 distinct CDR3 sequences, 40% to 60% of them found once; the top ten carry around 15%. The sequencing input was blood. The receptors originated from a young man in good health. The CDR3 runs from the conserved cysteine through the conserved F or W. The D gene is left open where the match is weak. Some rows mark clone size as missing; the rest say once, few, many or name a class of expanded clone.

v_gene,d_gene,abundance,j_gene,CDR3nt,CDR3aa
TRBV7-9,-,-,TRBJ2-1,TGTGCCAGCAGCTTAGGTAGTACTAGAGGCAATGAGCAGTTCTTC,CASSLGSTRGNEQFF
TRBV12-5,TRBD2,many,TRBJ2-3,TGTGCCAGCGGGGGGGTCACAGATACGCAGTATTTT,CASGGVTDTQYF
TRBV6-5,TRBD1,few,TRBJ2-7,TGTGCCAGCGGAAGGGGGCTTATCGACGAGCAGTACTTC,CASGRGLIDEQYF
TRBV20-1,-,-,TRBJ2-5,TGCAGTGCTCGGGGTAATTCAGAGACCCAGTACTTC,CSARGNSETQYF
TRBV27,TRBD2,-,TRBJ2-5,TGTGCCAGCTCGTCCCCGGGACTAGCGGGGGGGCCTAAGACCCAGTACTTC,CASSSPGLAGGPKTQYF
TRBV28,TRBD1,few,TRBJ2-1,TGTGCCAGCACCAGGACAGGGACCAATTACAATGAGCAGTTCTTC,CASTRTGTNYNEQFF
TRBV5-1,-,few,TRBJ1-6,TGCGCCAGCAGCCAAGCGTCAGGGGAAGTTTCACCCCTCCACTTT,CASSQASGEVSPLHF
TRBV5-1,-,-,TRBJ2-1,TGCGCCAGCAGCTTCGGGCCACAACCCAGTGAGCAGTTCTTC,CASSFGPQPSEQFF
TRBV20-1,-,-,TRBJ1-5,TGCAGTGCTAGTGGGGGGGCTGGGCAGCCCCAGCATTTT,CSASGGAGQPQHF
TRBV7-8,-,few,TRBJ1-5,TGTGCCAGCAGACACGACGGAAAGGGCAATCAGCCCCAGCATTTT,CASRHDGKGNQPQHF
TRBV7-2,TRBD1,-,TRBJ2-1,TGTGCCAGCAGCTTAGTCGGGACAGGGGAGTATGATGAGCAGTTCTTC,CASSLVGTGEYDEQFF
TRBV24-1,-,-,TRBJ2-3,TGTGCCACCAGTTCATCGGACTCTCGAACAGATACGCAGTATTTT,CATSSSDSRTDTQYF
TRBV2,-,many,TRBJ2-1,TGTGCCAGCAATATCGGACAGAACAATGAGCAGTTCTTC,CASNIGQNNEQFF
TRBV3-1,TRBD2,few,TRBJ2-7,TGTGCCAGCAGCCAAGGTGGCGGTAGCGGGGGGTTCGAGCAGTACTTC,CASSQGGGSGGFEQYF
TRBV10-3,TRBD1,-,TRBJ2-1,TGTGCCATCAGCAACGACAGGGGGTCCTACAATGAGCAGTTCTTC,CAISNDRGSYNEQFF
TRBV7-2,-,-,TRBJ1-4,TGTGCCAGCAGCTTATATGGCGAAGCTAATGAAAAACTGTTTTTT,CASSLYGEANEKLFF
TRBV20-1,TRBD1,-,TRBJ2-4,TGCAGTGCGCATACGACAGGGACCAAAAACATTCAGTACTTC,CSAHTTGTKNIQYF
TRBV3-1,TRBD1,-,TRBJ1-1,TGTGCCAGCAGCCCGGCCTCAACACAGGGGTACACTGAAGCTTTCTTT,CASSPASTQGYTEAFF
TRBV20-1,TRBD2,-,TRBJ2-3,TGCAGTGCTCTCCGGGGGGGCGGCACAGATACGCAGTATTTT,CSALRGGGTDTQYF
TRBV7-2,TRBD2,-,TRBJ2-5,TGTGCCAGCAGCTTAGGGACTAGCCGAATGATGGCCCAGTACTTC,CASSLGTSRMMAQYF
TRBV18,-,-,TRBJ1-1,TGTGCCAGCTCACCTCAACAGGGAACAATGAACACTGAAGCTTTCTTT,CASSPQQGTMNTEAFF
TRBV11-1,-,-,TRBJ2-1,TGTGCCAGCAGCTTAGGGACCGCAGGTGAGCAGTTCTTC,CASSLGTAGEQFF
TRBV27,TRBD1,-,TRBJ2-1,TGTGCCAGCACCACACGAGACAGGGGAGAGAATGAGCAGTTCTTC,CASTTRDRGENEQFF
TRBV5-1,-,few,TRBJ2-1,TGCGCCAGCAGCTCCTTAGACCGTTTAACCTACAATGAGCAGTTCTTC,CASSSLDRLTYNEQFF
TRBV29-1,-,-,TRBJ1-4,TGCAGCGCAGGGTTTGTGGAAAAACTGTTTTTT,CSAGFVEKLFF
TRBV28,-,-,TRBJ1-2,TGTGCCAGCAGTTTAGAGGGGTACTATGGCTACACCTTC,CASSLEGYYGYTF
TRBV2,-,many,TRBJ2-7,TGTGCCAGCAGAGACAGAGCCTACGAGCAGTACTTC,CASRDRAYEQYF
TRBV29-1,-,few,TRBJ2-4,TGCAGCGTTGCGTCCGGGACCCGGGGCATTCAGTACTTC,CSVASGTRGIQYF